Below are 3 T cell receptor beta chains sequenced from a single sample in a study of blood T cell repertoires in COVID-19. Measured with immunoSEQ multiplex PCR; TCRdb has only the in-frame clones, and not every one. The top ten hold about a fifth of the sample, which has about 340,000 clones, 92% seen once. Sequenced sample: PBMCs or T cells enriched from blood (not recorded which). The source is a woman under 40 who had recovered from COVID-19.

Notes on this clone: A read error may produce the germline difference seen at one junction end. This chain links TRBV5-1 with TRBJ1-3; possible D gene TRBD1, 6 bases. The CDR3 runs to 13 residues. The germline gives CDR1 SGHRS, CDR2 YFSETQ. The CDR3 DNA reads as TGCGCCAGCAGGGACAGTGATGGAAACGCCATATATTTT. Translated: CASRDSDGNAIYF. The entire variable domain, with the rest obtained from reference TRBV5-1 and TRBJ1-3, is as follows: KAGVTQTPRYLIKTRGQQVTLSCSPISGHRSVSWYQQTPGQGLQFLFEYFSETQRNKGNFPGRFSGRQFSNSRSEMNVSTLELGDSALYLCASRDSDGNAIYFGEGSWLTVV.

This clone was recorded only once. V usage is TRBV19 and J usage is TRBJ1-2; no reliable D call. The germline CDR1 and CDR2 sequences are LNHDA and SQIVND (reference sequence). V lost 7 bases and J lost 8, with 17 bases in between. CDR3 length: 13 residues. Written as DNA, the CDR3 is TGTGCCAGTACCGAATTGGGAGGGTTCGGCTACACCTTC. Protein sequence: CASTELGGFGYTF.

This clone was counted only a few times. The genes are TRBV29-1 and TRBJ2-1, with D unclear. V was shortened by 1 base and J by 6 bases, with 7 bases between the two germline ends. Germline CDR1 reads SQVTM; CDR2 reads ANQGSEA. This CDR3 has 12 amino acids. Written as DNA, the CDR3 is TGCAGCGTTGAAGCGTCTTTCAATGAGCAGTTCTTC. It translates to CSVEASFNEQFF.